This T cell receptor (beta chain) was recorded in a study of beta chain features in type 1 diabetes. The CDR3 runs 15 residues. Germline trimming cut 5 bases from V and 8 bases from J; bases unmatched to any gene: 13. Germline-derived CDR1 and CDR2 are LGHNA and YSLEER. CD45RO/CCR7/CD25/CD127/CD95/CD27 staining was used to isolate CD4+ naive, central memory, regulatory and stem cell-like memory cells by sorting. The sample holds a few counts of this clone. The authors reverse transcribed all of the isolated RNA, so sequencing captured expressed TCRB transcripts. There were approximately 3.5 million reads on average in the naive, central memory and regulatory T cell samples. Sequencing used immunoSEQ multiplex PCR; TCRdb keeps in-frame clones, though not all of them. The data hold around 300,000 clones, with under 8.5% observed a single time.

Sequencing was done on a sample of central memory CD4+ T cells from blood. The clonotype originates from a woman aged 18 to 35 in good health. This sequence joins TRBV4-3 and TRBJ1-2; 8 bases fit TRBD1. The CDR3 sequence: CASSFVPGQVKGYTF. The CDR3 DNA follows: TGCGCCAGCAGCTTCGTCCCGGGACAGGTGAAGGGCTACACCTTC.